Presented here are 31 T cell receptor beta chains from one specimen sequenced in a study of cytomegalovirus exposure and HLA in healthy donors. Some clones are missing from TCRdb's copy, which holds only in-frame ones; the method was immunoSEQ multiplex PCR. There are under 200,000 clones in the sample; roughly nine tenths occur only once, and 3% to 3.5% lies in the top ten. Sequencing was carried out using PBMCs. The receptors were gathered from a woman aged 18-30 years in good health and CMV-seropositive.

The chain is built from TRBV30 and TRBJ1-1; D is unclear. Germline CDR1 is GTSNPN and CDR2 is SVGIG (reference sequence). The CDR3 runs to 12 residues. Trimming pared 0 bases from V and 4 bases from J, leaving 6 bases between. The CDR3 is CAWSVAPTEAFF. DNA of the CDR3: TGTGCCTGGAGTGTAGCTCCCACTGAAGCTTTCTTT.

This chain joins TRBV27 and TRBJ1-2; the match to TRBD1 covers 10 bases. The CDR3 totals 15 residues. Trimming removed 5 bases from V and 7 bases from J; junction bases left unmatched: 10. In germline, CDR1 is MNHEY, CDR2 SMNVEV (reference sequence). This chain's CDR3 is CASSDWDRGSGGYTF. The CDR3 region has the DNA TGTGCCAGCAGTGACTGGGACAGGGGATCTGGTGGCTACACCTTC.

The chain carries TRBV18 and TRBJ2-3, with a possible D match to TRBD2 (7 bases). Between the trimmed V and J ends, which lost 6 bases and 6 bases, there was a span of 22 bases. CDR1 KGHSH and CDR2 LQKENI come from the germline V gene. This CDR3 contains 16 residues. The CDR3 nucleotides read TGTGCCAGCTCCCTTGGGGGCGGGGGCGTACGTGATACGCAGTATTTT. The encoded protein is CASSLGGGGVRDTQYF.

The V call is TRBV19, the J call TRBJ2-2, with unresolved D. Looked up from germline, CDR1 is LNHDA and CDR2 is SQIVND (reference sequence). The germline V and J ends were trimmed by 4 bases and 0 bases, with 6 bases remaining between them. CDR3 length: 14 amino acids. CDR3 loop: CASSSISNTGELFF. In DNA, the CDR3 is TGTGCCAGTAGTAGTATATCGAACACCGGGGAGCTGTTTTTT.

The chain couples TRBV6-1 to TRBJ2-7, with 10 bases identical to TRBD2. J gave up 2 bases and V 4 bases, and 5 bases lay outside the gene matches. Germline V gene sequence: CDR1 MNHNS, CDR2 SASEGT. The CDR3 covers 15 residues. The CDR3 DNA reads TGTGCCAGCAGTGGCACTAGCGGGGCGCCCTACGAGCAGTACTTC. Residues: CASSGTSGAPYEQYF.

V and J are TRBV7-9 and TRBJ2-3; perhaps TRBD1 as D (5 bases). CDR1 is SEHNR and CDR2 is FQNEAQ in the germline V gene (reference sequence). The CDR3 runs 16 residues. The V and J ends lost 3 bases and 1 base respectively, with 14 bases between them. The CDR3 reads CASSLGRVVGTDTQYF. CDR3 in DNA: TGTGCCAGCAGCTTGGGCAGGGTAGTTGGCACAGATACGCAGTATTTT.

V is TRBV30 and J is TRBJ1-1, with D perhaps matching TRBD1 (6 bases). From germline, CDR1 is GTSNPN and CDR2 SVGIG (reference sequence). V was shortened by 3 bases and J by 3 bases, with 14 bases between the two germline ends. CDR3 length equals 14 residues. The CDR3 loop is CAWSENTGYTEAFF. Here the CDR3 DNA reads TGTGCCTGGAGCGAGAACACAGGGTACACTGAAGCTTTCTTT.

The chain carries TRBV7-9 and TRBJ2-3; D possibly corresponds to TRBD2 (5 bases). Germline lookup yields CDR1 SEHNR and CDR2 FQNEAQ (reference sequence). The CDR3 has 13 residues. Between the trimmed V and J ends, which lost 0 bases and 6 bases, there was a span of 7 bases. The CDR3 DNA reads TGTGCCAGCAGCTTAGCCGGGGTTGATACGCAGTATTTT. This sequence encodes CASSLAGVDTQYF.

The J gene is TRBJ2-7, the V gene TRBV6-1; the match to TRBD2 covers 10 bases. From germline, CDR1 is MNHNS and CDR2 SASEGT. There are 14 residues in the CDR3. V lost 7 bases to trimming and J lost 0 bases; unmatched junction nucleotides: 3. The CDR3 nucleotides read TGTGCCAGCATTTTAGCGGGAGGCTCCTACGAGCAGTACTTC. It codes for CASILAGGSYEQYF.

The chain employs TRBV6-4 and TRBJ1-5, with 10 nucleotides matching TRBD1. The germline V gene has CDR1 MRHNA and CDR2 SNTAGT. V shed 7 bases and J 3 bases; nucleotides not matched to a gene: 9. This CDR3 spans 16 amino acids. The CDR3 sequence is CASNPAGQGNNQPQHF. As DNA, the CDR3 is TGTGCCAGCAACCCTGCGGGACAGGGGAACAATCAGCCCCAGCATTTT.

This clone was found once. The V gene is TRBV28, the J gene TRBJ2-1; unclear D gene. The V and J ends lost 5 bases and 9 bases respectively, with 11 bases between them. The CDR3 runs to 12 residues. Germline V gene data show CDR1 as MDHEN and CDR2 as SYDVKM. The CDR3 DNA is TGTGCCAGCAGTCCTCCTGGGCCTGAGCAGTTCTTC. Its translation: CASSPPGPEQFF.

This sequence joins TRBV7-2 and TRBJ2-1; weak D call: TRBD2 (6 bases). The CDR3 has 15 amino acids. CDR1 is SGHTA and CDR2 is FQGNSA in the germline V gene. Trimming removed 1 base from V and 5 bases from J, with 12 bases in between. The CDR3, as DNA: TGTGCCAGCAGCTTAGTAGCGGAGGAAAACAATGAGCAGTTCTTC. Its protein product is CASSLVAEENNEQFF.

This rearrangement joins TRBV25-1 to TRBJ2-2; 8 bases fit TRBD1. Germline values: CDR1 MGHDK, CDR2 SYGVNS. V was pared by 1 base and J by 1 base, with 2 bases of the junction left unmatched. The CDR3 consists of 16 residues. CDR3 residues: CASSEFDRGNTGELFF. CDR3 nucleotides: TGTGCCAGCAGTGAATTTGACAGGGGGAACACCGGGGAGCTGTTTTTT.

The sample holds one count of this clone. The J gene is TRBJ2-5, the V gene TRBV7-9; 7 positions agree with TRBD2. Germline CDR1 is SEHNR and CDR2 is FQNEAQ (reference sequence). Trimming at V came to 1 base and at J to 5 bases, leaving 4 bases not matched to a gene. The CDR3 loop spans 14 amino acids. The CDR3, as DNA: TGTGCCAGCAGCTTAGTGGCGGGAGTGGAGACCCAGTACTTC. It encodes CASSLVAGVETQYF.

The chain employs TRBV7-9 and TRBJ1-1; tentative D call: TRBD1 (5 bases). This CDR3 spans 13 amino acids. The germline CDR1 and CDR2 sequences are SEHNR and FQNEAQ (reference sequence). V was pared by 1 base and J by 7 bases, with 10 bases between. The CDR3 coding sequence is TGTGCCAGCAGCTTAGTTCTCGACAGTGAAGCTTTCTTT. It specifies CASSLVLDSEAFF.

CDR3 region: CASSLGTSGSSRGEQFF. CDR3 nucleotides: TGTGCCAGCAGCTTGGGGACTAGCGGGAGTTCACGGGGGGAGCAGTTCTTC. This rearrangement joins TRBV11-2 to TRBJ2-1; the match to TRBD2 covers 14 bases. The CDR3 is 17 amino acids. V was clipped by 3 bases and J by 10 bases; unmatched bases: 11. Germline V gene data show CDR1 as SGHAT and CDR2 as FQNNGV.

The CDR3 DNA sequence: TGTGCCAGCAGCCAGACTAGCGGGGGGCCCACAGATACGCAGTATTTT. Protein: CASSQTSGGPTDTQYF. The chain links TRBV4-2 to TRBJ2-3; TRBD2 aligns across 13 bases. V shed 3 bases, J shed 2 bases, and the junction held 2 bases outside the gene matches. The germline V gene has CDR1 LGHNA and CDR2 YNFKEQ. The CDR3 extends over 16 amino acids.

The chain is built from TRBV7-9 and TRBJ2-3; D is perhaps TRBD1 (6 bases). The CDR3 has 16 amino acids. Trimming removed 3 bases from V and 5 bases from J, with 18 bases in between. Looked up from germline, CDR1 is SEHNR and CDR2 is FQNEAQ (reference sequence). The CDR3, as DNA: TGTGCCAGCAGCTTCTTTCGGCGACAGGTAGGAGATACGCAGTATTTT. Amino acid sequence: CASSFFRRQVGDTQYF.

In nucleotides, the CDR3 is TGTGCCAGTAGTATATCGGTGGGCGTCCACGGGAGGGTACATGAGCAGTTCTTC. This translates into CASSISVGVHGRVHEQFF. The genes are TRBV19 and TRBJ2-1; 8 positions match TRBD2. CDR1 is LNHDA and CDR2 is SQIVND in the germline V gene (reference sequence). Losses at the gene ends were 2 bases for V and 8 bases for J; bases not matched to a gene: 17. This CDR3 is 18 amino acids long. Full variable domain (outside the CDR3, taken from reference TRBV19 and TRBJ2-1): DGGITQSPKYLFRKEGQNVTLSCEQNLNHDAMYWYRQDPGQGLRLIYYSQIVNDFQKGDIAEGYSVSREKKESFPLTVTSAQKNPTAFYLCASSISVGVHGRVHEQFFGPGTRLTVL.

The genes are TRBV7-2 and TRBJ2-1; 11 bases are shared with TRBD2. The junction had 2 bases not matched to a gene; V was cut back by 0 bases and J by 4 bases. The V gene's germline CDR1 is SGHTA and CDR2 FQGNSA. This CDR3 is 16 amino acids long. The CDR3 sequence: CASSLASSGRYNEQFF. CDR3 nucleotides: TGTGCCAGCAGCTTAGCGTCTAGCGGGAGGTACAATGAGCAGTTCTTC.

This chain uses TRBV7-2 with TRBJ2-7, with D perhaps TRBD1 (6 bases). V shed 5 bases and J shed 5 bases, with 19 bases lying between them. Per germline, CDR1 SGHTA and CDR2 FQGNSA. The CDR3 covers 15 residues. CDR3 nucleotides: TGTGCCAGCAGCCTTGTAGACTTCAGGGGCAACGAGCAGTACTTC. Its translation is CASSLVDFRGNEQYF.

The rearrangement uses TRBV19 and TRBJ2-4; TRBD1 matches 9 bases. Germline V CDR1 and CDR2: LNHDA, SQIVND (reference sequence). The CDR3 length is 14 residues. J lost 8 bases, V lost 3 bases, and 5 bases had no gene match. The CDR3 DNA reads as TGTGCCAGTAGTATGGGGACAGGGAGGGACATTCAGTACTTC. As protein: CASSMGTGRDIQYF. The variable domain in full, completed from reference TRBV19 and TRBJ2-4, reads DGGITQSPKYLFRKEGQNVTLSCEQNLNHDAMYWYRQDPGQGLRLIYYSQIVNDFQKGDIAEGYSVSREKKESFPLTVTSAQKNPTAFYLCASSMGTGRDIQYFGAGTRLSVL.

This clone has just a few counts. V gene TRBV18 combines with J gene TRBJ2-7, with D maybe TRBD1 (5 bases). The CDR3 contains 11 residues. Germline V gives CDR1 KGHSH, CDR2 LQKENI. Trimming left V 6 bases short and J 6 bases short, with 9 bases between. The CDR3: CASSDMSEQYF. The CDR3 nucleotides are TGTGCCAGCTCGGACATGTCCGAGCAGTACTTC.

Here the CDR3 DNA reads TGCGCCAGCAGCGCGTCACAGGGGGCCGACAATGAGCAGTTCTTC. Translation: CASSASQGADNEQFF. The chain links TRBV5-1 to TRBJ2-1, with 9 nucleotides matching TRBD1. The CDR3 loop spans 15 amino acids. With V trimmed by 4 bases and J by 5 bases, 7 bases remained unmatched. Looked up from germline, CDR1 is SGHRS and CDR2 is YFSETQ.

The V gene is TRBV7-6, the J gene TRBJ2-1; 7 bases are shared with TRBD2. Germline V gene sequence: CDR1 SGHVS, CDR2 FNYEAQ. V was pared by 3 bases and J by 0 bases, with 8 bases of the junction left unmatched. CDR3 length: 17 residues. CDR3 nucleotide sequence: TGTGCCAGCAGCTTGGCGGGAGCCCCGAGCTCCTACAATGAGCAGTTCTTC. Its translation: CASSLAGAPSSYNEQFF.

The chain links TRBV5-1 to TRBJ2-7; 11 positions match TRBD2. The CDR3 is 17 amino acids. Germline assignment: CDR1 SGHRS and CDR2 YFSETQ. V was clipped by 3 bases and J by 5 bases; unmatched bases: 13. The CDR3 region is CASSSVPIAGGPDEQYF. The CDR3 DNA sequence: TGCGCCAGCAGCTCTGTGCCTATAGCGGGAGGGCCGGACGAGCAGTACTTC.

The chain has TRBV28 and TRBJ2-7, with D maybe TRBD1 (5 bases). CDR1 and CDR2 from the germline V gene are MDHEN and SYDVKM. The length of the CDR3 is 14 residues. V lost 3 bases and J lost 2, with 11 bases in between. CDR3 loop: CASSFSGFPYEQYF. The DNA of the CDR3 is TGTGCCAGCAGTTTCTCAGGGTTCCCCTACGAGCAGTACTTC.

The chain links TRBV27 to TRBJ2-1, with 15 bases that match TRBD2. CDR3 size: 17 residues. The germline V gene encodes CDR1 MNHEY and CDR2 SMNVEV (reference sequence). The V segment lost 7 bases and the J segment 6 bases; nucleotides outside the gene matches: 10. In nucleotides, the CDR3 is TGTGCCAGCACCTTGAACCCGGGACTAGCGGGGGGCAATGAGCAGTTCTTC. Translating gives CASTLNPGLAGGNEQFF.

V gene TRBV19 combines with J gene TRBJ2-7; tentative D call: TRBD2 (6 bases). Trimming removed 7 bases from V and 1 base from J, with 17 bases in between. The V gene's germline CDR1 is LNHDA and CDR2 SQIVND (reference sequence). This CDR3 is built from 15 residues. The CDR3: CASNRVSGPSYEQYF. The CDR3 nucleotides are TGTGCCAGTAATCGAGTGAGCGGGCCATCCTACGAGCAGTACTTC.

This chain connects TRBV5-5 to TRBJ2-7, with a weak D call TRBD2 (5 bases). CDR1 is SGHKS, CDR2 YYEKEE, per germline (reference sequence). Trimming shortened V by 6 bases and J by 4 bases, and 20 bases separated the two germline ends. The CDR3 spans 15 residues. The DNA for the CDR3 is TGTGCCAGCACCCCTGAGCTATTGGACTCTTACGAGCAGTACTTC. As protein: CASTPELLDSYEQYF.

The chain links TRBV5-1 to TRBJ2-5; TRBD2 agrees at 13 bases. J lost 2 bases, V lost 2 bases, and 15 bases had no gene match. This CDR3 has 20 residues. Germline lookup yields CDR1 SGHRS and CDR2 YFSETQ. The CDR3 coding sequence is TGCGCCAGCAGCTTCGGCTACGTATCGGGACTAGCGGGGAATCAAGAGACCCAGTACTTC. Amino acid sequence: CASSFGYVSGLAGNQETQYF.